The 24 T cell receptor beta chains below come from one sample, sequenced in a study of blood T cell repertoires in COVID-19. Libraries were prepared by immunoSEQ multiplex PCR; TCRdb keeps only in-frame clonotypes and omits some of them. The sample consists of some 220,000 clones, roughly 85% of them appearing once. What was sequenced was peripheral blood. The receptors derive from a man in his fifties with COVID-19, enrolled during active disease.

V is TRBV12-3 or TRBV12-4 and J is TRBJ1-1, with D possibly being TRBD1 (6 bases). Trimming left V 6 bases short and J 1 base short, with 9 bases between. CDR3 size: 13 residues. The CDR3 here is CASSTGQNTEAFF. CDR3 coding DNA: TGTGCCAGCAGCACGGGACAGAACACTGAAGCTTTCTTT.

This sequence joins TRBV11-2 and TRBJ2-7; TRBD1 matches 8 bases. The CDR3 consists of 13 residues. CDR1 and CDR2 (germline): SGHAT, FQNNGV. J was trimmed by 3 bases and V by 5 bases; bases with no gene match: 3. The CDR3 loop reads CASSQDRDYEQYF. In DNA, the CDR3 is TGTGCCAGCAGCCAGGACAGGGACTACGAGCAGTACTTC.

The chain joins TRBV6-5 to TRBJ2-7; 7 nucleotides line up with TRBD1. Germline lookup yields CDR1 MNHEY and CDR2 SVGAGI. Trimming removed 6 bases from V and 3 bases from J; junction bases left unmatched: 5. The CDR3 sequence is 13 residues long. CDR3 sequence (DNA): TGTGCCAGCAGATCGACAGGGATCTACGAGCAGTACTTC. Translating gives CASRSTGIYEQYF.

The rearrangement joins TRBV30 to TRBJ2-7, with TRBD1 matching 8 bases. Germline values: CDR1 GTSNPN, CDR2 SVGIG (reference sequence). CDR3 length equals 13 residues. V lost 3 bases and J lost 5; bases outside the gene matches: 6. The CDR3 protein is CAWRYRGYNEQYF. Here the CDR3 DNA reads TGTGCCTGGAGGTACAGGGGGTACAACGAGCAGTACTTC.

This chain connects TRBV5-4 to TRBJ1-1; no firm D call. The CDR3 length is 13 residues. The germline V gene has CDR1 SGHNT and CDR2 YYREEE (reference sequence). Deletions cut 0 bases from V and 6 bases from J, with 9 bases between. The CDR3 DNA reads TGTGCCAGCAGCTTGGATTCCCCTTCTGAAGCTTTCTTT. Protein product: CASSLDSPSEAFF.

The rearrangement links TRBV29-1 to TRBJ2-1, with 7 positions matching TRBD2. The germline CDR1 and CDR2 sequences are SQVTM and ANQGSEA. CDR3 size: 16 residues. After removal of 0 bases from V and 8 bases from J, the junction contained 13 bases not matched to a gene. As DNA, the CDR3 is TGCAGCGTTGAAGAGCCCCGGGGGGAAGTTATCTATGAGCAGTTCTTC. Amino acid sequence: CSVEEPRGEVIYEQFF.

The chain carries TRBV10-3 and TRBJ2-3, with 15 positions matching TRBD2. The CDR3 has 17 residues. Germline lookup yields CDR1 ENHRY and CDR2 SYGVKD. The V gene end was trimmed by 4 bases and the J gene end by 1 base; junction bases not matched to a gene: 3. The DNA of the CDR3 is TGTGCCATCAGTGCTGGACTAGCGGGGGGGGGCACAGATACGCAGTATTTT. Its translation: CAISAGLAGGGTDTQYF.

This chain joins TRBV2 and TRBJ2-5, with 9 nucleotides matching TRBD2. CDR3 length: 17 residues. CDR1 SNHLY and CDR2 FYNNEI come from the germline V gene. V lost 4 bases to trimming and J lost 1 base; unmatched junction nucleotides: 10. The CDR3 protein is CASSVTVGGGAQETQYF. The CDR3 DNA reads TGTGCCAGCAGTGTAACGGTGGGCGGGGGGGCCCAAGAGACCCAGTACTTC.

The gene calls are TRBV20-1 and TRBJ2-7, with 8 bases lining up with TRBD2. The length of the CDR3 is 15 residues. Germline V lookup: CDR1 DFQATT, CDR2 SNEGSKA (reference sequence). V shed 3 bases, J shed 7 bases, and the junction held 14 bases outside the gene matches. The CDR3 nucleotides are TGCAGTGCTAGTGTGGCGCGGGGGGATCGTGGGGAGCAGTACTTC. Protein product: CSASVARGDRGEQYF.

The chain combines TRBV11-2 with TRBJ2-3; perhaps TRBD1 as D (6 bases). The CDR3 consists of 15 residues. From germline, CDR1 is SGHAT and CDR2 FQNNGV. Trimming took off 1 base at V and 6 bases at J, with 14 bases between the two ends. CDR3 sequence: CASSLGRGIWDTQYF. For the CDR3, the DNA is TGTGCCAGCAGCTTAGGCAGGGGAATCTGGGATACGCAGTATTTT.

This rearrangement joins TRBV18 to TRBJ1-4; D is ambiguous. The V end lost 4 bases, the J end lost 4 bases, and 16 bases lay between the germline ends. In germline, CDR1 is KGHSH, CDR2 LQKENI. The CDR3 is made up of 16 amino acids. For the CDR3, the DNA is TGTGCCAGCTCACGAAGCGAGGGAGGAGTTAATGAAAAACTGTTTTTT. This sequence encodes CASSRSEGGVNEKLFF.

The rearrangement uses TRBV6-5 and TRBJ1-2; D may be TRBD1 (6 bases). V was shortened by 3 bases and J by 6 bases, with 11 bases between the two germline ends. In germline, CDR1 is MNHEY, CDR2 SVGAGI. CDR3 size: 13 residues. CDR3 sequence: CASSYGTRNGYTF. In DNA form, the CDR3 reads TGTGCCAGCAGTTATGGGACAAGAAATGGCTACACCTTC.

This chain uses TRBV6-4 with TRBJ2-2; maybe TRBD1 (6 bases). V shed 6 bases and J shed 1 base, with 9 bases lying between them. Per the germline V gene, CDR1 is MRHNA and CDR2 is SNTAGT. This CDR3 has 14 amino acids. This CDR3 reads CASRQTGNTGELFF. CDR3 coding DNA: TGTGCCAGCAGGCAGACAGGGAACACCGGGGAGCTGTTTTTT.

This rearrangement joins TRBV4-1 to TRBJ1-2, with D maybe TRBD1 (5 bases). From germline, CDR1 is MGHRA and CDR2 YSYEKL. CDR3 length: 12 amino acids. The ends were cut back, 9 bases at V and 4 bases at J, with 12 bases in the middle. CDR3 loop: CAREKGCYGYTF. The CDR3 DNA is TGCGCCAGGGAGAAGGGGTGCTATGGCTACACCTTC.

The rearrangement joins TRBV30 to TRBJ1-4; 8 bases line up with TRBD1. V trimming: 3 bases; J trimming: 7 bases; junction bases outside the gene matches: 7. Germline assignment: CDR1 GTSNPN and CDR2 SVGIG (reference sequence). The CDR3 length is 14 residues. The CDR3 DNA follows: TGTGCCTGGAGCCCCGGGACAGGACCTGAAAAACTGTTTTTT. This translates into CAWSPGTGPEKLFF.

The gene calls are TRBV2 and TRBJ1-1, with D unresolved. CDR1 is SNHLY and CDR2 is FYNNEI in the germline V gene. V lost 0 bases and J lost 3, with 17 bases in between. CDR3 length equals 17 residues. As DNA, the CDR3 is TGTGCCAGCAGTGAAGCTACCCTCTCAGATGTGCACACTGAAGCTTTCTTT. Its protein is CASSEATLSDVHTEAFF.

The CDR3 sequence is CASSLEGETQYF. As DNA, the CDR3 is TGCGCCAGCAGCTTGGAGGGGGAGACCCAGTACTTC. The rearrangement links TRBV5-1 to TRBJ2-5, with D tentatively TRBD1 (5 bases). The V end lost 0 bases, the J end lost 5 bases, and 5 bases lay between the germline ends. This CDR3 has 12 amino acids. The V gene's germline CDR1 is SGHRS and CDR2 YFSETQ.

The chain carries TRBV2 and TRBJ2-7; 7 bases map to TRBD1. Germline values: CDR1 SNHLY, CDR2 FYNNEI. Trimming took 3 bases from V and 7 from J; bases not matched to a gene: 12. This CDR3 comprises 15 residues. CDR3 protein: CASSDQGVPTREQYF. The CDR3 nucleotides are TGTGCCAGCAGTGACCAGGGGGTACCGACGAGGGAGCAGTACTTC.

A single count supports this clone. The chain links TRBV18 to TRBJ2-1, with TRBD2 matching over 13 bases. J lost 4 bases, V lost 5 bases, and 5 bases had no gene match. There are 16 residues in the CDR3. From germline, CDR1 is KGHSH and CDR2 LQKENI. CDR3 sequence (DNA): TGTGCCAGCTCAACCCCGGGACTAGCGGGGTACAATGAGCAGTTCTTC. Translating it yields CASSTPGLAGYNEQFF.

This chain joins TRBV6-5 and TRBJ2-7; tentatively, D is TRBD2 (5 bases). Germline assignment: CDR1 MNHEY and CDR2 SVGAGI. The CDR3 has 14 amino acids. Trimming took 7 bases from V and 0 from J, leaving 13 bases between them. For the CDR3, the DNA is TGTGCCAGCAAGAGGGCCGGTAGCTCCTACGAGCAGTACTTC. Its translation: CASKRAGSSYEQYF.

The chain recombines TRBV9 with TRBJ2-3, with a weak D call TRBD2 (7 bases). V shed 0 bases and J shed 0 bases, with 17 bases lying between them. Germline CDR1 is SGDLS and CDR2 is YYNGEE. The CDR3 loop spans 18 amino acids. CDR3 nucleotide sequence: TGTGCCAGCAGCGTAGTTGCGGGGGCCCCTCGCAGCACAGATACGCAGTATTTT. This gives the protein CASSVVAGAPRSTDTQYF.

The J gene is TRBJ2-7, the V gene TRBV18; TRBD2 aligns across 9 bases. CDR1 KGHSH and CDR2 LQKENI come from the germline V gene. The CDR3 is 14 amino acids. J lost 2 bases, V lost 6 bases, and 5 bases had no gene match. In DNA form, the CDR3 reads TGTGCCAGCTCTCGCGGGGGGGGAGCCTACGAGCAGTACTTC. Translation gives CASSRGGGAYEQYF.

In nucleotides, the CDR3 is TGTGCCAGCAGCTTAGCGCCCCAGGGGAATGAGCAGTTCTTC. Its protein product is CASSLAPQGNEQFF. V and J are TRBV7-6 and TRBJ2-1, with D perhaps matching TRBD1 (6 bases). V was shortened by 0 bases and J by 7 bases, with 10 bases between the two germline ends. The CDR3 totals 14 residues. Germline V gene data show CDR1 as SGHVS and CDR2 as FNYEAQ.

The chain employs TRBV7-2 and TRBJ2-5; TRBD2 might be the D (6 bases). The V gene's germline CDR1 is SGHTA and CDR2 FQGNSA. The CDR3 has 16 residues. Trimming stripped 1 base from V and 5 bases from J, with 17 bases between. CDR3 DNA sequence: TGTGCCAGCAGCTTAGTCTCGGACTATCCTGTGGAGACCCAGTACTTC. It specifies CASSLVSDYPVETQYF.